The source of this T cell receptor beta chain is a study of CD8 T cells in ankylosing spondylitis. The study's findings and limits: Some motif variants were previously reported in reactive arthritis synovial fluid and blood. Clones linked to disease were reported to show significant enrichment in matched ankylosing spondylitis synovial fluid. About eight highly homologous variants made up a TCR beta motif that seemed to typify ankylosing spondylitis blood.

TCRdb passed the 5' RACE reads through MiXCR, listing each CDR3 protein once. The sample carries under 250,000 distinct CDR3 sequences, around 6.6% recorded once. This clonotype showed up just a few times. Its target is not known. The CDR3 has 10 residues. In germline, CDR1 is WSHSY, CDR2 SAAADI. V was cut by 9 bases and J by 7 bases, with 9 bases left in between. The sample consisted of blood, either unsorted or a sorted T cell fraction (not recorded which). The V call is TRBV10-2, the J call TRBJ1-1, with D perhaps TRBD1 (5 bases). The sequence derives from a male donor with ankylosing spondylitis. CDR3 coding DNA: TGCGCCAGTTGGGACGGTGAAGCTTTCTTT. Protein product: CASWDGEAFF.